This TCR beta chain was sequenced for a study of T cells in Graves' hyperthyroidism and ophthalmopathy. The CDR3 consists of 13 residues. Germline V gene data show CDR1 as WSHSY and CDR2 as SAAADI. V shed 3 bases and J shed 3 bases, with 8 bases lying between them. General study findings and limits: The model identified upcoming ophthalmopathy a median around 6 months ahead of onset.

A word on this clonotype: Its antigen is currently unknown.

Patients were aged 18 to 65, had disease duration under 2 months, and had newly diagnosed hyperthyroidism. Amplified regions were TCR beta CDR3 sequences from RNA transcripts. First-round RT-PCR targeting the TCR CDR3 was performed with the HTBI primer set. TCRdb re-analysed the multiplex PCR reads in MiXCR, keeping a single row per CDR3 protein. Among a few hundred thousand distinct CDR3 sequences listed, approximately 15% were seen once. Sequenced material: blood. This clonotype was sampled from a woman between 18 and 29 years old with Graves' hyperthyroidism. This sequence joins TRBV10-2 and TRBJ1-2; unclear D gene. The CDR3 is CASSEGRYYGYTF. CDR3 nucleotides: TGCGCCAGCAGTGAAGGTCGGTACTATGGCTACACCTTC.